These 20 T cell receptor beta chains were sequenced from one sample in a study of identifying expanded T cells in peripheral blood. Some clones are missing from TCRdb's copy, which holds only in-frame ones; the method was immunoSEQ multiplex PCR. The data contain 130,000 or so clones, around 84% of them singletons. The sequenced material came from blood. These receptors all come from a person aged 18-70 years in good health.

This clone was observed a few times. V gene TRBV15 combines with J gene TRBJ1-2; D gene unclear. This CDR3 has 12 amino acids. Germline V gives CDR1 LNHNV, CDR2 YYDKDF (reference sequence). V dropped 0 bases and J dropped 7 bases, with 6 bases sitting between them. The CDR3 loop reads CATSRDLSGYTF. CDR3 DNA sequence: TGTGCCACCAGCAGAGATCTCAGTGGCTACACCTTC.

The chain is built from TRBV15 and TRBJ2-3; D is unresolved. This CDR3 is built from 13 residues. Germline V gene data show CDR1 as LNHNV and CDR2 as YYDKDF (reference sequence). V lost 8 bases to trimming and J lost 2 bases, with 11 bases between them. The CDR3, as DNA: TGTGCCACCCGACACCTATCCACAGATACGCAGTATTTT. It is translated as CATRHLSTDTQYF.

This clone appeared a single time. The chain combines TRBV9 with TRBJ1-1, with D perhaps TRBD1 (5 bases). The CDR3 contains 15 residues. The germline V and J ends were trimmed by 2 bases and 3 bases, with 14 bases remaining between them. Germline CDR1 reads SGDLS; CDR2 reads YYNGEE. The CDR3 spells CASSVMAGFDTEAFF. CDR3 DNA: TGTGCCAGCAGCGTTATGGCAGGGTTCGACACTGAAGCTTTCTTT.

This clone was recorded only once. The V gene is TRBV7-2, the J gene TRBJ2-2; no clear D. Germline V gives CDR1 SGHTA, CDR2 FQGNSA. The CDR3 spans 14 residues. Trimming pared 3 bases from V and 3 bases from J, leaving 8 bases between. CDR3 residues: CASSLASHTGELFF. CDR3 coding DNA: TGTGCCAGCAGCTTGGCTTCCCACACCGGGGAGCTGTTTTTT.

This clone appeared a single time. V gene TRBV7-2 combines with J gene TRBJ2-5, with D perhaps matching TRBD1 (6 bases). CDR1 is SGHTA, CDR2 FQGNSA, per germline. Trimming stripped 5 bases from V and 7 bases from J, with 17 bases between. The CDR3 is 14 amino acids. The DNA for the CDR3 is TGTGCCAGCAGCCCCCAGGGGTATGGGGTGACCCAGTACTTC. Translating it yields CASSPQGYGVTQYF.

The chain couples TRBV11-2 to TRBJ2-1, with D unresolved. V lost 5 bases and J 5 bases, leaving 7 bases between the germline ends. CDR3 length: 12 amino acids. Germline V gene data show CDR1 as SGHAT and CDR2 as FQNNGV. The CDR3 spells CASSDIDNEQFF. The DNA for the CDR3 is TGTGCCAGCAGCGACATCGACAATGAGCAGTTCTTC.

This chain uses TRBV5-6 with TRBJ2-7; TRBD1 aligns across 10 bases. The CDR3 loop spans 14 amino acids. Trimming took 3 bases from V and 2 from J; bases not matched to a gene: 2. Germline CDR1 reads SGHDT; CDR2 reads YYEEEE. CDR3 nucleotides: TGTGCCAGCAGCTCCGGACAGGGGGCCTACGAGCAGTACTTC. It codes for CASSSGQGAYEQYF. Variable domain in full (rest from reference TRBV5-6 and TRBJ2-7): DAGVTQSPTHLIKTRGQQVTLRCSPKSGHDTVSWYQQALGQGPQFIFQYYEEEERQRGNFPDRFSGHQFPNYSSELNVNALLLGDSALYLCASSSGQGAYEQYFGPGTRLTVT.

The chain carries TRBV30 and TRBJ1-1; no firm D call. CDR1 is GTSNPN, CDR2 SVGIG, per germline (reference sequence). The V end was cut by 3 bases, the J end by 8 bases, with 13 bases between. The CDR3 length is 12 residues. The CDR3 nucleotides are TGTGCCTGGAGGTCCCTCTTCGGGGAAGCTTTCTTT. Translation: CAWRSLFGEAFF.

The J gene is TRBJ2-4, the V gene TRBV30; the match to TRBD1 covers 8 bases. The J segment lost 8 bases and the V segment lost 2 bases, leaving 8 bases of the junction unmatched. This CDR3 comprises 14 residues. Germline CDR1 and CDR2: GTSNPN and SVGIG (reference sequence). CDR3 sequence reads: CAWSSSGGAYIQYF. The CDR3, as DNA: TGTGCCTGGAGTTCTTCAGGGGGCGCATACATTCAGTACTTC.

The V gene is TRBV19, the J gene TRBJ2-6; 9 bases map to TRBD1. Trimming took 3 bases from V and 4 from J; bases not matched to a gene: 10. Germline lookup yields CDR1 LNHDA and CDR2 SQIVND (reference sequence). The CDR3 loop spans 18 amino acids. CDR3: CASSMGGQGYGGANVLTF. The CDR3 coding sequence is TGTGCCAGTAGTATGGGTGGACAGGGGTACGGAGGGGCCAACGTCCTGACTTTC.

J is TRBJ2-5 and V is TRBV2, with D unresolved. The CDR3 is made up of 14 amino acids. V lost 4 bases and J lost 0, with 9 bases in between. Germline-derived CDR1 and CDR2 are SNHLY and FYNNEI. As DNA, the CDR3 is TGTGCCAGCAGTGCGACGGTGTACCAAGAGACCCAGTACTTC. Translation gives CASSATVYQETQYF. Based on the CDR3 plus reference TRBV2 and TRBJ2-5, the full variable domain is EPEVTQTPSHQVTQMGQEVILRCVPISNHLYFYWYRQILGQKVEFLVSFYNNEISEKSEIFDDQFSVERPDGSNFTLKIRSTKLEDSAMYFCASSATVYQETQYFGPGTRLLVL.

V is TRBV30 and J is TRBJ2-3; D possibly corresponds to TRBD1 (6 bases). Trimming took 2 bases from V and 6 from J, leaving 12 bases between them. This CDR3 is 13 amino acids long. CDR1 is GTSNPN, CDR2 SVGIG, per germline (reference sequence). CDR3 region: CAWSYRALDTQYF. The CDR3 DNA reads TGTGCCTGGAGTTACAGGGCCTTGGATACGCAGTATTTT.

V gene TRBV9 combines with J gene TRBJ2-7, with D possibly being TRBD2 (5 bases). The V end lost 0 bases, the J end lost 5 bases, and 15 bases lay between the germline ends. CDR1 SGDLS and CDR2 YYNGEE come from the germline V gene. The CDR3 has 15 amino acids. The CDR3 DNA follows: TGTGCCAGCAGCGTAGAGAGTGTCGGTAGCGACGAGCAGTACTTC. It encodes CASSVESVGSDEQYF.

The chain's CDR3 is CASSAPGTPAYEAFF. CDR3 coding DNA: TGTGCCAGCAGCGCCCCGGGGACACCGGCCTATGAAGCTTTCTTT. This rearrangement joins TRBV7-9 to TRBJ1-1, with D perhaps matching TRBD1 (6 bases). The germline V and J ends were trimmed by 5 bases and 7 bases, with 20 bases remaining between them. CDR1 is SEHNR and CDR2 is FQNEAQ in the germline V gene (reference sequence). The CDR3 is 15 residues long. Complete variable domain (other parts from reference TRBV7-9 and TRBJ1-1): DTGVSQNPRHKITKRGQNVTFRCDPISEHNRLYWYRQTLGQGPEFLTYFQNEAQLEKSRLLSDRFSAERPKGSFSTLEIQRTEQGDSAMYLCASSAPGTPAYEAFFGQGTRLTVV.

The rearrangement links TRBV10-3 to TRBJ2-7, with no clear D. V was shortened by 6 bases and J by 6 bases, with 12 bases between the two germline ends. CDR3 size: 12 residues. Germline CDR1 reads ENHRY; CDR2 reads SYGVKD. Here the CDR3 DNA reads TGTGCCATCAGCCCTTTTGTGGGCGAGCAGTACTTC. This codes for CAISPFVGEQYF.

The V gene is TRBV10-3, the J gene TRBJ1-1; no clear D. The V gene's germline CDR1 is ENHRY and CDR2 SYGVKD. The CDR3 runs to 12 residues. Trimming left V 2 bases short and J 4 bases short, with 5 bases between. In DNA form, the CDR3 reads TGTGCCATCAGTGAGGCAGGCACTGAAGCTTTCTTT. Translation gives CAISEAGTEAFF.

This clone was seen more than once but under ten times. The CDR3 coding sequence is TGCGCCAGCAGCTTGGGTGTGGGGCCCACTGAAGCTTTCTTT. This translates into CASSLGVGPTEAFF. The chain is built from TRBV5-1 and TRBJ1-1, with D perhaps TRBD1 (5 bases). The length of the CDR3 is 14 residues. V lost 0 bases, J lost 4 bases, and 10 bases lay in between. Germline V gene lookup returns CDR1 SGHRS and CDR2 YFSETQ.

This chain links TRBV5-4 with TRBJ2-5; D is perhaps TRBD2 (7 bases). The germline V gene encodes CDR1 SGHNT and CDR2 YYREEE (reference sequence). The CDR3 has 14 residues. V lost 6 bases and J 5 bases, leaving 17 bases between the germline ends. The DNA of the CDR3 is TGTGCCAGCACCCGAGGGGGGGCCTATGAGACCCAGTACTTC. Protein sequence: CASTRGGAYETQYF.

This chain uses TRBV6-1 with TRBJ1-1, with D perhaps matching TRBD1 (5 bases). The CDR3 covers 12 residues. Germline V lookup: CDR1 MNHNS, CDR2 SASEGT. V was trimmed by 9 bases and J by 3 bases, leaving 11 bases between them. CDR3 residues: CASGTDYTEAFF. The CDR3 region has the DNA TGTGCCAGTGGGACCGATTACACTGAAGCTTTCTTT.

This sequence joins TRBV2 and TRBJ1-1, with a possible D match to TRBD1 (5 bases). The V end lost 3 bases, the J end lost 4 bases, and 6 bases lay between the germline ends. Germline values: CDR1 SNHLY, CDR2 FYNNEI. The CDR3 length is 12 residues. The CDR3 region has the DNA TGTGCCAGCAGTGAGGGACGCACTGAAGCTTTCTTT. Its protein product is CASSEGRTEAFF.